Listed here is a single TCR beta chain. Trimming pared 5 bases from V and 0 bases from J, leaving 14 bases between. The CDR3 extends over 16 amino acids. Germline assignment: CDR1 LNHNV and CDR2 YYDKDF (reference sequence). The data derive from a study of blood T cell repertoires in COVID-19. The table came from immunoSEQ multiplex PCR; TCRdb's copy has only in-frame clones and leaves some out. The repertoire holds under 350,000 clones, with roughly 90% as singletons. The chain couples TRBV15 to TRBJ1-5, with D maybe TRBD1 (6 bases). This TCR derives from a man aged 60 to 69 who had recovered from COVID-19. The specimen was PBMCs or T cells enriched from blood (not recorded which). Written as DNA, the CDR3 is TGTGCCACCAGCCTCCGACAGGTCTATAGCAATCAGCCCCAGCATTTT. This gives the protein CATSLRQVYSNQPQHF.